The 7 T cell receptor beta chains below were found in one sample sequenced in a study of blood T cell repertoires in COVID-19. Assay used: immunoSEQ multiplex PCR; TCRdb lists only in-frame clones, some missing. The data hold over 150,000 clones, with about 86% observed a single time. Specimen: peripheral blood. The receptors come from a man aged 50 to 59 with active or convalescent COVID-19.

The chain recombines TRBV12-5 with TRBJ1-2; TRBD1 matches at 10 bases. The CDR3 length is 14 residues. With V trimmed by 6 bases and J by 6 bases, 7 bases remained unmatched. CDR1 and CDR2 (germline): LGHNT, FRNRAP. This CDR3 is CASGSGTGVDGYTF. DNA for the CDR3: TGTGCTAGTGGCTCCGGGACAGGGGTTGATGGCTACACCTTC.

This clone was seen just once. J is TRBJ2-3 and V is TRBV27, with 12 bases lining up with TRBD2. V trimming: 6 bases; J trimming: 5 bases; junction bases outside the gene matches: 18. This CDR3 is 19 amino acids long. Germline V gene lookup returns CDR1 MNHEY and CDR2 SMNVEV (reference sequence). CDR3 nucleotide sequence: TGTGCCAGCAGCCTAACGGGGACTAGCGGGCTTAAACGAGGAGATACGCAGTATTTT. This sequence encodes CASSLTGTSGLKRGDTQYF.

This CDR3 reads CASSFDRGNQPQHF. CDR3 coding DNA: TGTGCCAGCAGCTTTGACAGGGGCAATCAGCCCCAGCATTTT. The chain couples TRBV11-2 to TRBJ1-5; 7 nucleotides line up with TRBD1. Germline CDR1 SGHAT, CDR2 FQNNGV. V lost 3 bases and J lost 2; bases outside the gene matches: 1. The CDR3 is 14 residues long. The complete variable domain, with remaining parts taken from reference TRBV11-2 and TRBJ1-5, reads EAGVAQSPRYKIIEKRQSVAFWCNPISGHATLYWYQQILGQGPKLLIQFQNNGVVDDSQLPKDRFSAERLKGVDSTLKIQPAKLEDSAVYLCASSFDRGNQPQHFGDGTRLSIL.

This chain links TRBV7-2 with TRBJ1-1; D gene uncertain. The CDR3 contains 14 residues. Trimming stripped 7 bases from V and 6 bases from J, with 18 bases between. CDR1 is SGHTA, CDR2 FQGNSA, per germline. CDR3 sequence: CASTPTNPGAEAFF. CDR3 coding DNA: TGTGCCAGCACCCCAACCAACCCCGGGGCTGAAGCTTTCTTT.

V is TRBV6-6 and J is TRBJ1-1; 10 bases match TRBD1. The CDR3 spans 16 residues. After removal of 4 bases from V and 6 bases from J, the junction contained 11 bases not matched to a gene. Germline CDR1 is MNHNY and CDR2 is SVGAGI (reference sequence). The CDR3 DNA sequence: TGTGCCAGCAGTTTCCCGCCGGGACAGGGGAGGGCTGAAGCTTTCTTT. Its translation is CASSFPPGQGRAEAFF.

The chain combines TRBV30 with TRBJ2-7, with 7 bases that match TRBD1. The germline V gene has CDR1 GTSNPN and CDR2 SVGIG (reference sequence). The ends lost 8 bases at V and 1 base at J; junction bases unmatched: 2. There are 11 residues in the CDR3. CDR3 in amino acids: CATGVSYEQYF. DNA for the CDR3: TGTGCCACAGGGGTGTCCTACGAGCAGTACTTC.

The V gene is TRBV6-2 or TRBV6-3, the J gene TRBJ1-2; D is uncertain. Germline V gene data show CDR1 as MNHEY and CDR2 as SVGEGT. The CDR3 consists of 14 residues. V lost 5 bases to trimming and J lost 4 bases, with 14 bases between them. This CDR3 reads CASSLLEESYGYTF. CDR3 bases: TGTGCCAGCAGTCTACTAGAAGAGAGCTATGGCTACACCTTC.